Listed below are T cell receptor beta chains from one sample, sequenced in a study of blood T cell repertoires in COVID-19. Here immunoSEQ multiplex PCR was the method, and the copy in TCRdb shows in-frame clones only, minus some. The table records more than 150,000 clones, 87% of them present only once. The sample consisted of peripheral blood. These TCRs come from a woman under 30 who had recovered from COVID-19. Both conserved end residues are part of each CDR3. Each record gives: J gene, V gene, D gene, CDR3 protein, CDR3 DNA. D genes are given only for firm matches.

>TRBJ1-6|TRBV9|-
CASSVGGGGENSPLHF
TGTGCCAGCAGCGTGGGTGGGGGGGGAGAAAATTCACCCCTCCACTTT
>TRBJ2-3|TRBV7-7|-
CASSPRLQGPDTQYF
TGTGCTAGCAGCCCCAGATTACAGGGTCCAGATACGCAGTATTTT
>TRBJ2-4|TRBV5-5|-
CASSFGRMAKNIQYF
TGTGCCAGCAGCTTTGGCAGGATGGCCAAAAACATTCAGTACTTC
>TRBJ2-1|TRBV4-1|TRBD2
CASSPGLQVLEQFF
TGCGCCAGCAGCCCGGGACTACAAGTTTTAGAGCAGTTCTTC
>TRBJ2-1|TRBV13|-
CASSLEENEQFF
TGTGCCAGCAGCTTAGAAGAGAATGAGCAGTTCTTC
>TRBJ2-5|TRBV5-1|TRBD2
CASSRLAGGGETQYF
TGCGCCAGCAGCCGACTAGCGGGGGGCGGGGAGACCCAGTACTTC
>TRBJ2-3|TRBV12-5|TRBD2
CASGLERGNTQYF
TGTGCTAGTGGTTTGGAGCGGGGGAATACGCAGTATTTT
>TRBJ1-1|TRBV4-2|-
CASSPTEGWGTEAFF
TGTGCCAGCAGCCCTACGGAGGGATGGGGCACTGAAGCTTTCTTT
>TRBJ2-3|TRBV19|TRBD1
CASRPGGGSTDTQYF
TGTGCCAGTAGGCCAGGGGGCGGGAGCACAGATACGCAGTATTTT
>TRBJ1-2|TRBV7-2|-
CASSLPGQNYGYTF
TGTGCCAGCAGCTTACCCGGACAAAACTATGGCTACACCTTC
>TRBJ1-6|TRBV10-3|-
CAISEAGGAYNSPLHF
TGTGCCATCAGTGAGGCAGGAGGGGCCTATAATTCACCCCTCCACTTT
>TRBJ2-1|TRBV4-3|TRBD2
CASSQEGTSGINEQFF
TGCGCCAGCAGCCAAGAAGGGACTAGCGGGATTAATGAGCAGTTCTTC
>TRBJ2-1|TRBV19|TRBD1
CASSPPGQGSEQFF
TGTGCCAGTAGCCCACCGGGACAGGGTAGTGAGCAGTTCTTC
>TRBJ2-5|TRBV18|TRBD1
CASSPPRGPQETQYF
TGTGCCAGCTCACCACCAAGGGGGCCCCAAGAGACCCAGTACTTC